This T cell receptor (beta chain) was captured by sequencing in a study of cytomegalovirus exposure and HLA in healthy donors. The PCR was carried out with 60 Vbeta primers and 13 Jbeta primers. Profiling relied on immunoSEQ multiplex PCR, and the TCRdb table lists in-frame clones only, not all of them. Among 200,000 to 250,000 clones, around 80% were seen once, and the ten largest hold 2.5% to 3%. The CDR3 runs to 19 residues. Germline V gives CDR1 MRHNA, CDR2 SNTAGT. Germline trimming cut 5 bases from V and 14 bases from J; bases unmatched to any gene: 27. V and J are TRBV6-4 and TRBJ1-6; 7 positions agree with TRBD1. The TCR was taken from a young man in good health and CMV-seronegative. Source material: PBMCs. The CDR3 nucleotides are TGTGCCAGCAGTCCCCTTAGAAGACAGGGTCCAATCCCCCATAGGGCCCTCCACTTT. It specifies CASSPLRRQGPIPHRALHF.